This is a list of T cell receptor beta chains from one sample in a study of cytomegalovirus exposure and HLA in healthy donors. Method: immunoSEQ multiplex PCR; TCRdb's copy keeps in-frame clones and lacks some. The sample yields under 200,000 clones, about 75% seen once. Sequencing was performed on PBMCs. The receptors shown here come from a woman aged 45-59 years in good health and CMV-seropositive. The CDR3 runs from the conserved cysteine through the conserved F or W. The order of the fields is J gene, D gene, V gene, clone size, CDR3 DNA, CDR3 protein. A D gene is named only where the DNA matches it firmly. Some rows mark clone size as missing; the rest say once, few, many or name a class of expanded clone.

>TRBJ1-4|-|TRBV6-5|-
TGTGCCAGCAGTCATCGACGGGCTAATGAAAAACTGTTTTTT
CASSHRRANEKLFF
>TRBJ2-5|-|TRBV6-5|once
TGTGCCAGCAGTTACGGGACAAACCAAGAGACCCAGTACTTC
CASSYGTNQETQYF
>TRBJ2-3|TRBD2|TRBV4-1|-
TGCGCCAGCAGCCAAGCCCTCGCGGGGGGTCGGGGGGGTACGCAGTATTTT
CASSQALAGGRGGTQYF
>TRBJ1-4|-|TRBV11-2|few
TGTGCCAGCAGCTCGCTGCAGGGGCTGGCTAATGAAAAACTGTTTTTT
CASSSLQGLANEKLFF
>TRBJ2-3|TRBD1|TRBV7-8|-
TGTGCCAGCGGACAGGACAGCACAGATACGCAGTATTTT
CASGQDSTDTQYF
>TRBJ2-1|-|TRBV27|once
TGTGCCAGCAGTTTTGGGGGGGGCTCTTACTACAATGAGCAGTTCTTC
CASSFGGGSYYNEQFF
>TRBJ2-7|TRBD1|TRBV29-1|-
TGCAGCGTGGCCGGTTTGGGACAGGCAAACTCCTACGAGCAGTACTTC
CSVAGLGQANSYEQYF
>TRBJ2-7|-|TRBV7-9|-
TGTTCCAGCAGCTTGACGGAGTGCGAGCAGTACTTC
CSSSLTECEQYF
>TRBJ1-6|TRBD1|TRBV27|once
TGTGCCAGCAGAACCGGGACAGGGGAAGGCTCACCCCTCCACTTT
CASRTGTGEGSPLHF
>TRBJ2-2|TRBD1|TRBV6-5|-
TGTGCCAGCAGTTCCACAGGGGGCAGGACCGGGGAGCTGTTTTTT
CASSSTGGRTGELFF
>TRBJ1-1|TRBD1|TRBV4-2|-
TGTGCCAGCAGCCAAGATGCAGGGGGCCGCTCTGAAGCTTTCTTT
CASSQDAGGRSEAFF
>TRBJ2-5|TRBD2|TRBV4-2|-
TGTGCCAGCAGCCAAGACACTAGCGGGGGGGCGAGAGAGACCCAGTACTTC
CASSQDTSGGARETQYF
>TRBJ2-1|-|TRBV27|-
TGTGCCAGCAGTACCCACGTCGGGACAGAGCAGTTCTTC
CASSTHVGTEQFF
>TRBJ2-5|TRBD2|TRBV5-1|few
TGCGCCAGCAGCTTGGCCGAGCGGGGGGGCCGGGAGACCCAGTACTTC
CASSLAERGGRETQYF
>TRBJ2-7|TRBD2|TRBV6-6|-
TGTGCCAGCAGCCGACTAGCGCGGAGCTTGGAGTACTTC
CASSRLARSLEYF
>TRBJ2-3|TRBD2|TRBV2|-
TGTGCCAGCAGTGAAGTTGGCGGGGGGCCGGATACGCAGTATTTT
CASSEVGGGPDTQYF
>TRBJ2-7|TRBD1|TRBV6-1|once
TGTGCCAGCAGGGGACAGGGGGGCAGCTCCTACGAGCAGTACTTC
CASRGQGGSSYEQYF
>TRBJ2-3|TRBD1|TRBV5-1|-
TGCGCCAGCAGCTATCAGGGGGCTGCAGCAGATACGCAGTATTTT
CASSYQGAAADTQYF
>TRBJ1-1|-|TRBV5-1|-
TGCGCCAGCAGCTTGTTCCGATTGGACAGAGATTTCCCTGAAGCTTTCTTT
CASSLFRLDRDFPEAFF
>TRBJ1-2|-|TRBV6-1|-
TGTGCCAGCAGTCAAGGCGTATTTAACTATGGCTACACCTTC
CASSQGVFNYGYTF
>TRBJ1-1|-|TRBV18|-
TGTGCCAGCTCACCAACGGGGGACACTGAAGCTTTCTTT
CASSPTGDTEAFF
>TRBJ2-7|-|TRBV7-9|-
TGTGCCAGCACTCCCGGGGGTCTCCACGAGCAGTACTTC
CASTPGGLHEQYF
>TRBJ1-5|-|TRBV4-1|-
TGCGCCAGCAGCCAGGGGCGCGGGGGTACATTAAGCAATCAGCCCCAGCATTTT
CASSQGRGGTLSNQPQHF